The 29 T cell receptor beta chains in this list originate from one sample, sequenced in a study of T cell changes during pregnancy in multiple sclerosis. The method was immunoSEQ multiplex PCR; TCRdb's version includes in-frame clones alone and lacks a portion of them. The table lists roughly 35,000 clones, roughly 94% of them singletons. Sequencing used CD4+ T cells from peripheral blood mononuclear cells, obtained after pregnancy. Every receptor here comes from a female donor with multiple sclerosis, enrolled in a pregnancy study.

This clone appeared a single time. The chain uses TRBV27 and TRBJ1-1; the D gene is possibly TRBD1 (5 bases). Looked up from germline, CDR1 is MNHEY and CDR2 is SMNVEV (reference sequence). V was clipped by 1 base and J by 4 bases, with 13 bases between them. The CDR3 length is 15 residues. CDR3 sequence: CASSLWGRVGTEAFF. CDR3 DNA: TGTGCCAGCAGTTTATGGGGCAGGGTGGGCACTGAAGCTTTCTTT.

The chain has TRBV7-2 and TRBJ2-7; 9 bases match TRBD2. The CDR3 totals 14 residues. Germline CDR1 reads SGHTA; CDR2 reads FQGNSA. After removal of 5 bases from V and 7 bases from J, the junction contained 9 bases not matched to a gene. The CDR3 sequence: CASSTPRGGEEQYF. DNA of the CDR3: TGTGCCAGCAGCACACCGCGGGGGGGTGAAGAGCAGTACTTC. The whole variable domain, remainder taken from reference TRBV7-2 and TRBJ2-7, is GAGVSQSPSNKVTEKGKDVELRCDPISGHTALYWYRQSLGQGLEFLIYFQGNSAPDKSGLPSDRFSAERTGGSVSTLTIQRTQQEDSAVYLCASSTPRGGEEQYFGPGTRLTVT.

The chain recombines TRBV6-6 with TRBJ1-6; perhaps TRBD1 as D (6 bases). V was shortened by 0 bases and J by 6 bases, with 12 bases between the two germline ends. Per germline, CDR1 MNHNY and CDR2 SVGAGI (reference sequence). The CDR3 is 16 amino acids. This CDR3 is CASSYSFPGANSPLHF. CDR3 nucleotides: TGTGCCAGCAGTTACTCGTTTCCAGGGGCTAATTCACCCCTCCACTTT.

Remarks on this clone: At one boundary the junction diverges from the germline segment, which might be a read error. The chain combines TRBV5-4 with TRBJ2-1; 9 nucleotides line up with TRBD2. CDR1 is SGHNT, CDR2 YYREEE, per germline (reference sequence). This CDR3 is 13 amino acids long. CDR3 DNA sequence: TGTGCCAGCAGCTTGTCGGCTAGCGGGGCACCCGTCTTC. Residues: CASSLSASGAPVF. Combining the CDR3 with reference TRBV5-4 and TRBJ2-1 gives the whole variable domain ETGVTQSPTHLIKTRGQQVTLRCSSQSGHNTVSWYQQALGQGPQFIFQYYREEENGRGNFPPRFSGLQFPNYSSELNVNALELDDSALYLCASSLSASGAPVFGPGTRLTVL.

V usage is TRBV19 and J usage is TRBJ2-5; TRBD2 matches at 8 bases. The CDR3 contains 19 residues. V was clipped by 3 bases and J by 5 bases; unmatched bases: 20. Per germline, CDR1 LNHDA and CDR2 SQIVND (reference sequence). CDR3 region: CASSIRLIGRGGQSETQYF. DNA of the CDR3: TGTGCCAGTAGTATCCGGCTTATCGGGCGCGGGGGGCAGAGTGAGACCCAGTACTTC.

The genes are TRBV6-1 and TRBJ2-2; 11 bases match TRBD1. Trimming took 2 bases from V and 6 from J; bases not matched to a gene: 5. From germline, CDR1 is MNHNS and CDR2 SASEGT. The CDR3 runs to 16 residues. This CDR3 is CASSEPGQGAPGELFF. DNA of the CDR3: TGTGCCAGCAGTGAACCCGGACAGGGGGCGCCCGGGGAGCTGTTTTTT.

The V gene is TRBV2, the J gene TRBJ2-7; TRBD2 agrees at 7 bases. The CDR3 runs to 14 residues. The J segment lost 3 bases and the V segment lost 6 bases, leaving 8 bases of the junction unmatched. Germline V gene sequence: CDR1 SNHLY, CDR2 FYNNEI. Here the CDR3 reads CASSPGLVSYEQYF. The CDR3 region has the DNA TGTGCCAGCAGCCCCGGACTAGTCAGCTACGAGCAGTACTTC.

This clone was counted a single time. The J gene is TRBJ2-3, the V gene TRBV7-6, with 7 bases that match TRBD1. The CDR3 is 17 amino acids. V trimming: 1 base; J trimming: 1 base; junction bases outside the gene matches: 8. Germline V gene lookup returns CDR1 SGHVS and CDR2 FNYEAQ. The CDR3 DNA reads TGTGCCAGCAGCTTAGTCTACCGGGACAGAGGCACAGATACGCAGTATTTT. This sequence encodes CASSLVYRDRGTDTQYF. Supplemented by reference TRBV7-6 and TRBJ2-3, the full variable domain reads GAGVSQSPRYKVTKRGQDVALRCDPISGHVSLYWYRQALGQGPEFLTYFNYEAQQDKSGLPNDRFSAERPEGSISTLTIQRTEQRDSAMYRCASSLVYRDRGTDTQYFGPGTRLTVL.

The chain employs TRBV19 and TRBJ2-1, with 9 bases that match TRBD2. The V gene's germline CDR1 is LNHDA and CDR2 SQIVND (reference sequence). This CDR3 contains 16 residues. J lost 7 bases, V lost 5 bases, and 12 bases had no gene match. CDR3 sequence: CASSVLVAGGSNEQFF. CDR3 coding DNA: TGTGCCAGTAGTGTCCTCGTGGCGGGAGGGAGTAATGAGCAGTTCTTC.

The chain has TRBV27 and TRBJ2-7; a weak D match, TRBD2 (6 bases). Per germline, CDR1 MNHEY and CDR2 SMNVEV (reference sequence). The V and J ends lost 3 bases and 2 bases respectively, with 11 bases between them. This CDR3 comprises 14 residues. The chain's CDR3 is CASSLRGETYEQYF. CDR3 in DNA: TGTGCCAGCAGTTTGCGCGGGGAAACCTACGAGCAGTACTTC.

The chain carries TRBV4-2 and TRBJ1-2, with 9 nucleotides matching TRBD1. The CDR3 is 15 residues long. Germline-derived CDR1 and CDR2 are LGHNA and YNFKEQ. The V and J ends lost 0 bases and 5 bases, in that order; junction bases with no gene match: 4. The DNA of the CDR3 is TGTGCCAGCAGCCAAGAACAGGGGGCTCCGTATGGCTACACCTTC. Residues: CASSQEQGAPYGYTF.

The J gene is TRBJ1-2, the V gene TRBV6-5, with D unclear. Germline V gene data show CDR1 as MNHEY and CDR2 as SVGAGI. Trimming took 5 bases from V and 2 from J, leaving 9 bases between them. This CDR3 comprises 13 residues. The CDR3 bases are TGTGCCAGCAGTCCCGGGAAGAACTATGGCTACACCTTC. It is translated as CASSPGKNYGYTF.

The chain links TRBV29-1 to TRBJ2-3, with TRBD2 matching over 12 bases. Looked up from germline, CDR1 is SQVTM and CDR2 is ANQGSEA. V gave up 7 bases and J gave up 9 bases; unmatched junction bases: 14. This CDR3 comprises 15 residues. The CDR3 loop reads CSAPRTSGEMGTQYF. DNA for the CDR3: TGCAGCGCCCCCCGGACTAGCGGGGAAATGGGGACGCAGTATTTT.

The V call is TRBV30, the J call TRBJ1-4, with D possibly being TRBD1 (6 bases). Germline CDR1 is GTSNPN and CDR2 is SVGIG (reference sequence). The CDR3 loop spans 15 amino acids. V gave up 3 bases and J gave up 4 bases, with 15 bases separating them. CDR3 nucleotides: TGTGCCTGGAGCGAGACCGGGACAAGTAATGAAAAACTGTTTTTT. Residues: CAWSETGTSNEKLFF.

This chain joins TRBV5-1 and TRBJ1-1, with D perhaps TRBD1 (6 bases). V gave up 4 bases and J gave up 0 bases, with 7 bases separating them. The CDR3 length is 13 residues. The V gene's germline CDR1 is SGHRS and CDR2 YFSETQ. The CDR3 here is CASSPGVNTEAFF. For the CDR3, the DNA is TGCGCCAGCAGCCCAGGGGTGAACACTGAAGCTTTCTTT.

This clone was recorded once. Other DNA sequences in this sample translate to the same CDR3. The genes are TRBV5-1 and TRBJ2-3, with D possibly being TRBD2 (7 bases). CDR1 and CDR2 from the germline V gene are SGHRS and YFSETQ. This CDR3 comprises 15 residues. V shed 4 bases and J shed 3 bases, with 15 bases lying between them. This chain's CDR3 is CASSLEGRGTDTQYF. The DNA of the CDR3 is TGCGCCAGCAGCCTAGAGGGGAGGGGGACAGATACGCAGTATTTT.

The CDR3, as DNA: TGTGCCAGCTCATCCCCGGGACTAGCGGGATTAGAGCAGTACTTC. Amino acids: CASSSPGLAGLEQYF. J is TRBJ2-7 and V is TRBV18; 13 nucleotides match TRBD2. This CDR3 contains 15 residues. Germline CDR1 and CDR2: KGHSH and LQKENI. The J segment lost 7 bases and the V segment lost 5 bases, leaving 8 bases of the junction unmatched.

This chain joins TRBV6-1 and TRBJ1-1; D is perhaps TRBD1 (6 bases). The V gene's germline CDR1 is MNHNS and CDR2 SASEGT. This CDR3 spans 13 amino acids. V was pared by 6 bases and J by 8 bases, with 16 bases between. CDR3 protein: CASSAPGHREAFF. The CDR3 DNA sequence: TGTGCCAGCAGCGCCCCGGGACACCGGGAAGCTTTCTTT.

The V and J genes are TRBV19 and TRBJ1-4; D remains unclear. Germline V CDR1 and CDR2: LNHDA, SQIVND (reference sequence). Trimming removed 3 bases at V and 5 bases at J, with 10 bases between. This CDR3 has 14 amino acids. The DNA of the CDR3 is TGTGCCAGTAGTATGGCGGTTGCAAATGAAAAACTGTTTTTT. Protein product: CASSMAVANEKLFF.

The CDR3 is CASSFLAGSIYNEQFF. The CDR3 DNA follows: TGTGCCAGCAGCTTTCTAGCGGGTTCGATCTACAATGAGCAGTTCTTC. The chain couples TRBV9 to TRBJ2-1; 8 bases match TRBD2. The CDR3 spans 16 residues. With 4 bases clipped from V and 3 bases from J, the junction kept 9 bases outside the gene matches. CDR1 is SGDLS, CDR2 YYNGEE, per germline. The full variable domain, its missing parts supplied by reference TRBV9 and TRBJ2-1, is DSGVTQTPKHLITATGQRVTLRCSPRSGDLSVYWYQQSLDQGLQFLIQYYNGEERAKGNILERFSAQQFPDLHSELNLSSLELGDSALYFCASSFLAGSIYNEQFFGPGTRLTVL.

This chain joins TRBV5-1 and TRBJ2-7; D perhaps matches TRBD1 (5 bases). This CDR3 region has 15 residues. Trimming shortened V by 0 bases and J by 8 bases, and 18 bases separated the two germline ends. Per the germline V gene, CDR1 is SGHRS and CDR2 is YFSETQ. The CDR3 nucleotides read TGCGCCAGCAGCTTGGGCTCTGACTCAGGGCGCCAGCAGTACTTC. This gives the protein CASSLGSDSGRQQYF.

This chain joins TRBV7-9 and TRBJ2-1, with 7 bases aligning to TRBD2. Losses at the gene ends were 4 bases for V and 6 bases for J; bases not matched to a gene: 12. Looked up from germline, CDR1 is SEHNR and CDR2 is FQNEAQ (reference sequence). The CDR3 runs to 16 residues. The chain's CDR3 is CASSSPGTNKGNEQFF. CDR3 nucleotide sequence: TGTGCCAGCAGCTCGCCCGGGACTAATAAGGGCAATGAGCAGTTCTTC.

The chain combines TRBV7-2 with TRBJ1-3; the D is unclear. The CDR3 sequence is 16 residues long. V was pared by 1 base and J by 1 base, with 11 bases between. CDR1 SGHTA and CDR2 FQGNSA come from the germline V gene. This chain's CDR3 is CASSLVSQASGNTIYF. CDR3 nucleotides: TGTGCCAGCAGCTTAGTGAGCCAGGCTTCTGGAAACACCATATATTTT.

V and J are TRBV6-6 and TRBJ1-2; the D is unclear. The CDR3 totals 12 residues. The germline V gene encodes CDR1 MNHNY and CDR2 SVGAGI (reference sequence). Trimming stripped 7 bases from V and 4 bases from J, with 10 bases between. The CDR3 nucleotides read TGTGCCAGCACCAACAGCCGCTATGGCTACACCTTC. Translating gives CASTNSRYGYTF.

The chain couples TRBV4-2 to TRBJ1-6; TRBD1 might be the D (6 bases). Germline loops: CDR1 LGHNA, CDR2 YNFKEQ. V was cut by 0 bases and J by 8 bases, with 8 bases left in between. The CDR3 runs to 14 residues. The CDR3 DNA follows: TGTGCCAGCAGCCAAGAGGGGGCCGATTCACCCCTCCACTTT. Its protein is CASSQEGADSPLHF.

This rearrangement joins TRBV19 to TRBJ2-7, with D tentatively TRBD1 (6 bases). Germline loops: CDR1 LNHDA, CDR2 SQIVND (reference sequence). The germline V and J ends were trimmed by 8 bases and 7 bases, with 24 bases remaining between them. The CDR3 spans 15 residues. The DNA of the CDR3 is TGTGCCAGTCTACCTAGGGGCGGTCCTACAGGGGAGCAGTACTTC. Its protein is CASLPRGGPTGEQYF.

The gene calls are TRBV18 and TRBJ1-5; D is possibly TRBD1 (5 bases). Germline V gene sequence: CDR1 KGHSH, CDR2 LQKENI. Trimming shortened V by 6 bases and J by 0 bases, and 12 bases separated the two germline ends. The CDR3 is made up of 15 amino acids. The CDR3 DNA follows: TGTGCCAGCTCGTCTAATCAGGGTAGCAATCAGCCCCAGCATTTT. Its protein product is CASSSNQGSNQPQHF.

The chain employs TRBV7-2 and TRBJ1-3; 7 bases map to TRBD1. CDR3 length: 15 residues. Per germline, CDR1 SGHTA and CDR2 FQGNSA. Trimming at V came to 3 bases and at J to 0 bases, leaving 2 bases not matched to a gene. The CDR3 region is CASSFRDSSGNTIYF. DNA of the CDR3: TGTGCCAGCAGCTTCCGGGACAGCTCTGGAAACACCATATATTTT.

V and J are TRBV10-3 and TRBJ2-2, with D possibly TRBD2 on 7 matching bases. Germline V lookup: CDR1 ENHRY, CDR2 SYGVKD. This CDR3 is 13 amino acids long. V was clipped by 4 bases and J by 6 bases, with 9 bases between them. The CDR3 region has the DNA TGTGCCATCAGTGGGGGGGGGCCCGGGGAGCTGTTTTTT. Its protein product is CAISGGGPGELFF.